This is a list of T cell receptor beta chains from one sample in a study of PD-1 blockade in classical Hodgkin lymphoma. TCRdb's table, derived via immunoSEQ multiplex PCR, lists solely in-frame clones and lacks some. This sample has 26,000 or so clones, with approximately 67% found just once. Sequencing was performed on peripheral blood mononuclear cells (PBMCs), taken before the second cycle of nivolumab. All receptors come from a human donor with classical Hodgkin lymphoma. Each CDR3 is given with its conserved first and last residue. Each record gives: CDR3 protein, CDR3 DNA, V gene, clone size, J gene, D gene. A D gene is named only where the DNA matches it firmly. Clone size is shown for a subset of rows, as once, few, many or a class of expanded clone.

CDR3aa: CASSSGTAYGYTF; CDR3nt: TGCGCCAGCAGCTCCGGGACAGCCTATGGCTACACCTTC; v_gene: TRBV5-1; abundance: -; j_gene: TRBJ1-2; d_gene: TRBD1
CDR3aa: CASSQAGTGLYNEQFF; CDR3nt: TGCGCCAGCAGCCAAGCCGGGACTGGACTATACAATGAGCAGTTCTTC; v_gene: TRBV4-1; abundance: medium-sized; j_gene: TRBJ2-1; d_gene: -
CDR3aa: CASSVTGLSYEQYF; CDR3nt: TGTGCCAGCAGTGTGACAGGGCTATCCTACGAGCAGTACTTC; v_gene: TRBV2; abundance: once; j_gene: TRBJ2-7; d_gene: TRBD1
CDR3aa: CASSLGLGFGYGYTF; CDR3nt: TGCGCCAGCAGCTTAGGGCTGGGGTTTGGATATGGCTACACCTTC; v_gene: TRBV5-1; abundance: -; j_gene: TRBJ1-2; d_gene: -
CDR3aa: CASSPSWTSQDTDTQYF; CDR3nt: TGTGCCAGCTCACCCTCCTGGACTAGCCAAGACACAGATACGCAGTATTTT; v_gene: TRBV18; abundance: -; j_gene: TRBJ2-3; d_gene: TRBD2
CDR3aa: CASSLAGARDTQYF; CDR3nt: TGTGCCAGCAGCTTAGCGGGGGCGAGAGATACGCAGTATTTT; v_gene: TRBV7-2; abundance: few; j_gene: TRBJ2-3; d_gene: -
CDR3aa: CASSHVYYEQYF; CDR3nt: TGTGCCAGCAGCCACGTCTACTACGAGCAGTACTTC; v_gene: TRBV14; abundance: -; j_gene: TRBJ2-7; d_gene: -
CDR3aa: CASNSLAGGPDEQYF; CDR3nt: TGTGCCAGCAATTCCCTAGCGGGGGGGCCCGACGAGCAGTACTTC; v_gene: TRBV28; abundance: medium-sized; j_gene: TRBJ2-7; d_gene: TRBD2
CDR3aa: CASTGYNEQFF; CDR3nt: TGTGCCAGCACCGGTTACAATGAGCAGTTCTTC; v_gene: TRBV28; abundance: -; j_gene: TRBJ2-1; d_gene: -
CDR3aa: CASSVTDNTEAFF; CDR3nt: TGTGCCAGCAGCGTCACAGATAACACTGAAGCTTTCTTT; v_gene: TRBV7-6; abundance: few; j_gene: TRBJ1-1; d_gene: -
CDR3aa: CASSSSRAQPQHF; CDR3nt: TGTGCCAGCAGTTCCAGCAGGGCTCAGCCCCAGCATTTT; v_gene: TRBV6-5; abundance: few; j_gene: TRBJ1-5; d_gene: -
CDR3aa: CASSSTGMGPYEQYF; CDR3nt: TGCGCCAGCAGCTCGACCGGGATGGGACCCTACGAGCAGTACTTC; v_gene: TRBV5-1; abundance: -; j_gene: TRBJ2-7; d_gene: -
CDR3aa: CASSFAGIYNEQFF; CDR3nt: TGTGCCAGCAGCTTCGCGGGGATCTACAATGAGCAGTTCTTC; v_gene: TRBV11-2; abundance: -; j_gene: TRBJ2-1; d_gene: -
CDR3aa: CASSPSGHPAGETQYF; CDR3nt: TGTGCCAGCAGCCCATCGGGACACCCCGCGGGAGAGACCCAGTACTTC; v_gene: TRBV9; abundance: few; j_gene: TRBJ2-5; d_gene: -
CDR3aa: CASSLVADYGYTF; CDR3nt: TGTGCCAGCAGCCTTGTCGCAGACTATGGCTACACCTTC; v_gene: TRBV28; abundance: -; j_gene: TRBJ1-2; d_gene: -
CDR3aa: CSARLNTEAFF; CDR3nt: TGCAGTGCTAGACTGAACACTGAAGCTTTCTTT; v_gene: TRBV20-1; abundance: -; j_gene: TRBJ1-1; d_gene: -
CDR3aa: CASTRTAQQYF; CDR3nt: TGTGCCAGCACACGGACAGCCCAGCAGTACTTC; v_gene: TRBV7-9; abundance: -; j_gene: TRBJ2-5; d_gene: -
CDR3aa: CASSPQQGPGYNQPQHF; CDR3nt: TGTGCCAGCAGCCCTCAACAGGGGCCGGGATACAATCAGCCCCAGCATTTT; v_gene: TRBV28; abundance: -; j_gene: TRBJ1-5; d_gene: TRBD1
CDR3aa: CASSPDMTDPNQPQHF; CDR3nt: TGTGCCAGCAGCCCGGATATGACGGATCCCAATCAGCCCCAGCATTTT; v_gene: TRBV7-9; abundance: -; j_gene: TRBJ1-5; d_gene: -
CDR3aa: CASSPAGKETQYF; CDR3nt: TGTGCCAGCAGCCCTGCGGGCAAAGAGACCCAGTACTTC; v_gene: TRBV4-2; abundance: -; j_gene: TRBJ2-5; d_gene: -
CDR3aa: CASSLDRVSDQPQHF; CDR3nt: TGTGCCAGCAGCCTGGACAGGGTTTCCGATCAGCCCCAGCATTTT; v_gene: TRBV5-8; abundance: -; j_gene: TRBJ1-5; d_gene: TRBD1
CDR3aa: CAWRSGYMNTEAFF; CDR3nt: TGTGCCTGGAGGTCGGGTTATATGAACACTGAAGCTTTCTTT; v_gene: TRBV30; abundance: few; j_gene: TRBJ1-1; d_gene: -
CDR3aa: CASRNSPRDEQFF; CDR3nt: TGTGCCAGCAGAAACTCCCCACGGGATGAGCAGTTCTTC; v_gene: TRBV2; abundance: medium-sized; j_gene: TRBJ2-1; d_gene: -
CDR3aa: CASSGQGRAENYGYTF; CDR3nt: TGTGCCAGCAGCGGACAGGGGAGGGCCGAGAACTATGGCTACACCTTC; v_gene: TRBV5-6; abundance: -; j_gene: TRBJ1-2; d_gene: TRBD1
CDR3aa: CASSLAREQYF; CDR3nt: TGTGCCAGCAGCTTGGCCAGGGAGCAGTACTTC; v_gene: TRBV5-6; abundance: -; j_gene: TRBJ2-7; d_gene: -
CDR3aa: CASSYSRRGGGEQYF; CDR3nt: TGTGCCAGCAGTTACTCGAGACGGGGGGGCGGCGAGCAGTACTTC; v_gene: TRBV6-5; abundance: -; j_gene: TRBJ2-7; d_gene: TRBD2
CDR3aa: CASSLNSRHNEKLFF; CDR3nt: TGCGCCAGCAGCTTGAATAGCCGTCATAATGAAAAACTGTTTTTT; v_gene: TRBV5-1; abundance: -; j_gene: TRBJ1-4; d_gene: -
CDR3aa: CASSLGSAYQGDTQYF; CDR3nt: TGTGCCAGCAGCTTAGGGTCAGCATACCAGGGAGATACGCAGTATTTT; v_gene: TRBV7-2; abundance: once; j_gene: TRBJ2-3; d_gene: -
CDR3aa: CASSYSRGTEAFF; CDR3nt: TGTGCCAGCAGCTACTCAAGAGGAACTGAAGCTTTCTTT; v_gene: TRBV5-8; abundance: -; j_gene: TRBJ1-1; d_gene: -
CDR3aa: CASSIGRGDTDTQYF; CDR3nt: TGTGCCAGTAGTATTGGGCGGGGGGACACAGATACGCAGTATTTT; v_gene: TRBV19; abundance: -; j_gene: TRBJ2-3; d_gene: TRBD2
CDR3aa: CASSSLGYTGELFF; CDR3nt: TGTGCCAGCAGCTCGCTGGGATACACCGGGGAGCTGTTTTTT; v_gene: TRBV7-2; abundance: -; j_gene: TRBJ2-2; d_gene: -
CDR3aa: CSVDSHNTGELFF; CDR3nt: TGCAGCGTTGACAGCCATAACACCGGGGAGCTGTTTTTT; v_gene: TRBV29-1; abundance: -; j_gene: TRBJ2-2; d_gene: -
CDR3aa: CASSTGTSGRGEQYF; CDR3nt: TGCGCCAGCAGCACCGGGACTAGCGGGAGGGGCGAGCAGTACTTC; v_gene: TRBV10-2; abundance: many; j_gene: TRBJ2-7; d_gene: TRBD2
CDR3aa: CASRDSGSVNEQFF; CDR3nt: TGTGCCAGTAGAGATAGCGGGAGTGTGAATGAGCAGTTCTTC; v_gene: TRBV19; abundance: few; j_gene: TRBJ2-1; d_gene: TRBD2
CDR3aa: CASSLPSDGNEKLFF; CDR3nt: TGTGCCAGCAGTCTTCCTTCGGACGGGAATGAAAAACTGTTTTTT; v_gene: TRBV5-4; abundance: -; j_gene: TRBJ1-4; d_gene: -
CDR3aa: CASSRGQIPETQYF; CDR3nt: TGCGCCAGCAGCCGGGGACAAATCCCAGAGACCCAGTACTTC; v_gene: TRBV5-1; abundance: -; j_gene: TRBJ2-5; d_gene: -
CDR3aa: CASSTTGTLNTGELFF; CDR3nt: TGTGCCAGCAGTACAACCGGGACGCTAAACACCGGGGAGCTGTTTTTT; v_gene: TRBV7-2; abundance: once; j_gene: TRBJ2-2; d_gene: -
CDR3aa: CASSRRFGSGDMGYNEQFF; CDR3nt: TGCGCCAGCAGCCGGCGCTTCGGGAGCGGGGACATGGGTTACAATGAGCAGTTCTTC; v_gene: TRBV4-3; abundance: -; j_gene: TRBJ2-1; d_gene: -
CDR3aa: CASSLASGADSPLHF; CDR3nt: TGTGCCAGCAGCTTAGCGTCAGGGGCCGATTCACCCCTCCACTTT; v_gene: TRBV7-2; abundance: few; j_gene: TRBJ1-6; d_gene: -
CDR3aa: CASSWNIGRQVYNEQFF; CDR3nt: TGCGCCAGCAGCTGGAACATTGGACGGCAAGTTTACAATGAGCAGTTCTTC; v_gene: TRBV5-1; abundance: -; j_gene: TRBJ2-1; d_gene: -
CDR3aa: CAWSADWGTYEQYF; CDR3nt: TGTGCCTGGAGCGCCGACTGGGGGACCTACGAGCAGTACTTC; v_gene: TRBV30; abundance: -; j_gene: TRBJ2-7; d_gene: -
CDR3aa: CASSSQGQGGEYEQYF; CDR3nt: TGTGCCAGCAGCTCCCAGGGACAGGGGGGTGAGTACGAGCAGTACTTC; v_gene: TRBV5-6; abundance: once; j_gene: TRBJ2-7; d_gene: TRBD1
CDR3aa: CARPCPLYGTGFEKLFF; CDR3nt: TGTGCCAGACCGTGCCCTTTGTACGGGACAGGGTTTGAAAAACTGTTTTTT; v_gene: TRBV27; abundance: -; j_gene: TRBJ1-4; d_gene: TRBD1
CDR3aa: CASSAGTSNQPQHF; CDR3nt: TGTGCCAGCAGCGCCGGGACGAGCAATCAGCCCCAGCATTTT; v_gene: TRBV5-1; abundance: -; j_gene: TRBJ1-5; d_gene: -
CDR3aa: CASSSGRGYGYTF; CDR3nt: TGTGCCAGCAGTTCGGGCAGGGGCTATGGCTACACCTTC; v_gene: TRBV28; abundance: -; j_gene: TRBJ1-2; d_gene: -
CDR3aa: CASSLPGGVSPLHF; CDR3nt: TGTGCCAGCAGCCTCCCCGGGGGCGTTTCACCCCTCCACTTT; v_gene: TRBV5-6; abundance: -; j_gene: TRBJ1-6; d_gene: -
CDR3aa: CASRETSGMSYEQYF; CDR3nt: TGTGCCAGCAGAGAGACTAGCGGGATGTCCTACGAGCAGTACTTC; v_gene: TRBV2; abundance: few; j_gene: TRBJ2-7; d_gene: TRBD2
CDR3aa: CASSYARHQPQHF; CDR3nt: TGTGCCAGCAGTTACGCACGGCATCAGCCCCAGCATTTT; v_gene: TRBV6-5; abundance: -; j_gene: TRBJ1-5; d_gene: -
CDR3aa: CASSIYAELDNQPQHF; CDR3nt: TGTGCCAGTAGTATATATGCAGAGTTGGACAATCAGCCCCAGCATTTT; v_gene: TRBV19; abundance: -; j_gene: TRBJ1-5; d_gene: -
CDR3aa: CARYPGQFKNTEAFF; CDR3nt: TGTGCAAGATATCCGGGTCAGTTTAAGAACACTGAAGCTTTCTTT; v_gene: TRBV12-2; abundance: -; j_gene: TRBJ1-1; d_gene: -
CDR3aa: CATSRRRGTEAFF; CDR3nt: TGTGCCACCAGCAGAAGACGGGGTACTGAAGCTTTCTTT; v_gene: TRBV15; abundance: -; j_gene: TRBJ1-1; d_gene: -
CDR3aa: CASSGLYQETQYF; CDR3nt: TGTGCCAGTAGCGGACTCTACCAAGAGACCCAGTACTTC; v_gene: TRBV19; abundance: -; j_gene: TRBJ2-5; d_gene: -
CDR3aa: CASSSIGQGSEAFF; CDR3nt: TGTGCCAGCAGTTCAATTGGACAGGGGTCTGAAGCTTTCTTT; v_gene: TRBV28; abundance: -; j_gene: TRBJ1-1; d_gene: TRBD1
CDR3aa: CASSQEVGTWGGYTF; CDR3nt: TGCGCCAGCAGCCAAGAAGTCGGCACCTGGGGTGGCTACACCTTC; v_gene: TRBV4-3; abundance: -; j_gene: TRBJ1-2; d_gene: -
CDR3aa: CAISVLYSGNTIYF; CDR3nt: TGTGCCATCAGTGTACTCTACTCTGGAAACACCATATATTTT; v_gene: TRBV10-3; abundance: -; j_gene: TRBJ1-3; d_gene: -
CDR3aa: CASSVLEQYNEQFF; CDR3nt: TGTGCCAGCAGCGTTCTAGAACAGTACAATGAGCAGTTCTTC; v_gene: TRBV7-6; abundance: few; j_gene: TRBJ2-1; d_gene: -
CDR3aa: CASSQDHGDTQYF; CDR3nt: TGTGCCAGCAGCCAAGATCATGGAGATACGCAGTATTTT; v_gene: TRBV4-2; abundance: -; j_gene: TRBJ2-3; d_gene: -
CDR3aa: CASTDGPYNEQFF; CDR3nt: TGTGCCAGCACAGATGGTCCCTACAATGAGCAGTTCTTC; v_gene: TRBV9; abundance: few; j_gene: TRBJ2-1; d_gene: -